This TCR beta chain came from a study of cytomegalovirus exposure and HLA in healthy donors. Healthy people donating bone marrow made up the donors. Each donor was nominally healthy when sampled (though unrecorded immune exposures were likely). Study-level points and caveats: The majority of TCR sequences were rare, yet some public TCRs appeared in many donors.

The CDR3 has 16 residues. J lost 0 bases, V lost 4 bases, and 6 bases had no gene match. With respect to this clone: The antigen remains unidentified.

PCR primers comprised 60 Vbeta and 13 Jbeta primers. Sequencing was performed with immunoSEQ multiplex PCR; in TCRdb, only in-frame clones are kept and a portion is missing. The repertoire holds 150,000 to 200,000 clones, with about 9.4% as singletons. The TCR comes from a woman between 25 and 40 years old in good health and CMV-seropositive. Sequencing was carried out using PBMCs. V gene TRBV5-3 combines with J gene TRBJ1-4; 7 nucleotides agree with TRBD1. TRBV5-3 is assigned to the ORF class and has an uncertain function. The CDR3 protein is CARSHATGPTNEKLFF. Here the CDR3 DNA reads TGTGCCAGAAGCCATGCGACAGGGCCAACTAATGAAAAACTGTTTTTT.